The 26 T cell receptor beta chains in this list originate from one sample, sequenced in a study of OX40 agonist ivuxolimab in advanced cancers. Assay: immunoSEQ multiplex PCR; the TCRdb copy retains only in-frame clones and omits some. This table has 35,000 to 50,000 clones, around 85% appearing once. The material was CD4+ or CD8+ T cells sorted from blood, obtained in a trial of the OX40 agonist ivuxolimab. The receptors were sampled from an adult with an advanced solid tumor such as melanoma, head and neck, liver or kidney cancer.

This clone was seen more than once but under ten times. The chain is built from TRBV5-5 and TRBJ1-2; D unresolved. V was clipped by 0 bases and J by 3 bases, with 12 bases between them. Germline loops: CDR1 SGHKS, CDR2 YYEKEE (reference sequence). CDR3 length: 15 residues. The CDR3 loop is CASSLDRVSDYGYTF. As DNA, the CDR3 is TGTGCCAGCAGCTTGGACCGGGTGTCGGACTATGGCTACACCTTC.

The rearrangement links TRBV27 to TRBJ1-2; possibly TRBD1 for D (5 bases). V was cut by 10 bases and J by 1 base, with 10 bases left in between. Germline-derived CDR1 and CDR2 are MNHEY and SMNVEV (reference sequence). This CDR3 comprises 12 residues. The DNA for the CDR3 is TGTGCCACCTCCGGGGGTAACTATGGCTACACCTTC. Amino acids: CATSGGNYGYTF.

The chain recombines TRBV4-1 with TRBJ1-5; D is uncertain. There are 14 residues in the CDR3. Germline values: CDR1 MGHRA, CDR2 YSYEKL. Trimming took 3 bases from V and 5 from J, leaving 11 bases between them. CDR3 amino acids: CASSHRFSDQPQHF. The CDR3 nucleotides are TGCGCCAGCAGCCACCGCTTTTCGGATCAGCCCCAGCATTTT.

The rearrangement uses TRBV9 and TRBJ1-1, with TRBD1 as a possible D gene (5 bases). V lost 4 bases and J lost 8, with 18 bases in between. CDR3 size: 14 residues. Germline CDR1 SGDLS, CDR2 YYNGEE. The CDR3 region is CASSPTVGAGEAFF. The CDR3 region has the DNA TGTGCCAGCAGCCCGACGGTCGGGGCGGGGGAAGCTTTCTTT.

The chain recombines TRBV4-1 with TRBJ1-2; D remains unclear. The V gene lost 0 bases and the J gene lost 4 bases, with 12 bases spanning the gap. CDR1 and CDR2 (germline): MGHRA, YSYEKL. This CDR3 comprises 15 residues. CDR3 amino acids: CASSQEYSDLYGYTF. CDR3 in DNA: TGCGCCAGCAGCCAAGAATACTCTGATCTCTATGGCTACACCTTC.

This chain joins TRBV4-1 and TRBJ1-2; D remains unclear. The V and J ends lost 0 bases and 5 bases respectively, with 16 bases between them. CDR1 is MGHRA, CDR2 YSYEKL, per germline. This CDR3 comprises 16 residues. The CDR3 bases are TGCGCCAGCAGCCAAGATCAAAGGGTAAAAGGGTATGGCTACACCTTC. Its protein product is CASSQDQRVKGYGYTF.

V gene TRBV5-4 combines with J gene TRBJ2-1, with TRBD2 matching over 13 bases. Trimming at V came to 5 bases and at J to 4 bases, leaving 6 bases not matched to a gene. The germline V gene has CDR1 SGHNT and CDR2 YYREEE (reference sequence). This CDR3 has 16 amino acids. The CDR3 region is CASRPGTSGAYNEQFF. CDR3 coding DNA: TGTGCCAGCAGGCCCGGGACTAGCGGGGCGTACAATGAGCAGTTCTTC.

This chain connects TRBV9 to TRBJ2-3; no reliable D call. This CDR3 is 15 amino acids long. Germline assignment: CDR1 SGDLS and CDR2 YYNGEE. Trimming stripped 0 bases from V and 0 bases from J, with 8 bases between. The CDR3 spells CASSVGQTSTDTQYF. In nucleotides, the CDR3 is TGTGCCAGCAGCGTAGGGCAAACTAGCACAGATACGCAGTATTTT.

V gene TRBV5-1 combines with J gene TRBJ2-2; D might be TRBD2 (5 bases). CDR1 is SGHRS and CDR2 is YFSETQ in the germline V gene. The CDR3 has 15 amino acids. Trimming left V 7 bases short and J 5 bases short, with 18 bases between. CDR3 coding DNA: TGCGCCAGCGGCGAGGGTTCCCCCCAAACCGGGGAGCTGTTTTTT. It translates to CASGEGSPQTGELFF.

V and J are TRBV5-4 and TRBJ2-1; 9 bases agree with TRBD2. The germline V gene encodes CDR1 SGHNT and CDR2 YYREEE (reference sequence). This CDR3 region has 13 residues. V gave up 9 bases and J gave up 4 bases; unmatched junction bases: 5. CDR3 nucleotide sequence: TGTGCCATCCCACTAGCGGGTTACAATGAGCAGTTCTTC. This sequence encodes CAIPLAGYNEQFF.

This chain uses TRBV23-1 with TRBJ1-5; 12 bases line up with TRBD1. TRBV23-1 is recorded as an ORF, its role being uncertain. J lost 2 bases, V lost 4 bases, and 15 bases had no gene match. The CDR3 is 20 residues long. DNA of the CDR3: TGCGCCAGCAGTCCCTCTCCCGGGACAGGGGGCTTTGATCGCAATCAGCCCCAGCATTTT. This gives the protein CASSPSPGTGGFDRNQPQHF.

The genes are TRBV6-5 and TRBJ1-1; D call uncertain. Trimming removed 5 bases at V and 9 bases at J, with 16 bases between. The CDR3 has 13 amino acids. Germline V gene lookup returns CDR1 MNHEY and CDR2 SVGAGI. The CDR3 nucleotides are TGTGCCAGCAGTGAAGCGGTCTGGCAGAAAGCTTTCTTT. Protein sequence: CASSEAVWQKAFF.

The rearrangement uses TRBV5-6 and TRBJ1-1; D call uncertain. V was shortened by 1 base and J by 1 base, with 8 bases between the two germline ends. The V gene's germline CDR1 is SGHDT and CDR2 YYEEEE. This CDR3 is built from 14 residues. The CDR3 loop reads CASSLPGRNTEAFF. For the CDR3, the DNA is TGTGCCAGCAGCTTGCCGGGGAGGAACACTGAAGCTTTCTTT.

This clone showed up just once. CDR3 sequence: CASSLVFGGGTDTQYF. Here the CDR3 DNA reads TGTGCCAGCAGCTTAGTATTTGGCGGGGGCACAGATACGCAGTATTTT. The gene calls are TRBV7-9 and TRBJ2-3; possible D gene TRBD2, 6 bases. The CDR3 runs 16 residues. Germline CDR1 SEHNR, CDR2 FQNEAQ (reference sequence). Trimming removed 1 base at V and 1 base at J, with 12 bases between.

There are a few counts of this clone. Other DNA sequences of this sample code for an identical CDR3. V gene TRBV6-1 combines with J gene TRBJ1-5; D is uncertain. Trimming removed 0 bases from V and 4 bases from J, with 13 bases in between. This CDR3 spans 16 amino acids. CDR1 MNHNS and CDR2 SASEGT come from the germline V gene. CDR3 sequence reads: CASSEAPGFSNQPQHF. The DNA for the CDR3 is TGTGCCAGCAGTGAAGCGCCGGGGTTTTCAAATCAGCCCCAGCATTTT.

This chain uses TRBV27 with TRBJ2-7; D not resolved. Germline V gives CDR1 MNHEY, CDR2 SMNVEV (reference sequence). The CDR3 consists of 11 residues. Trimming left V 11 bases short and J 5 bases short, with 13 bases between. The DNA of the CDR3 is TGTGCCTTTAAAGGAAGGCACGAGCAGTACTTC. As protein: CAFKGRHEQYF.

The V gene is TRBV19, the J gene TRBJ2-5; 9 bases align to TRBD1. Trimming cost V 5 bases and J 5 bases; bases outside gene matches: 9. The CDR3 covers 15 residues. The germline gives CDR1 LNHDA, CDR2 SQIVND (reference sequence). The CDR3 coding sequence is TGTGCCAGTAGTCTTCAACAGGGGGCCTGGGAGACCCAGTACTTC. Translated: CASSLQQGAWETQYF.

V usage is TRBV6-6 and J usage is TRBJ2-7; D perhaps matches TRBD1 (6 bases). V lost 6 bases to trimming and J lost 4 bases, with 10 bases between them. CDR1 is MNHNY and CDR2 is SVGAGI in the germline V gene (reference sequence). The CDR3 spans 12 residues. The CDR3 reads CASSQGGYEQYV. CDR3 nucleotide sequence: TGTGCCAGCAGCCAAGGGGGATACGAGCAGTACGTC.

This rearrangement joins TRBV7-6 to TRBJ2-3; D is unclear. Germline loops: CDR1 SGHVS, CDR2 FNYEAQ. The V gene lost 5 bases and the J gene lost 0 bases, with 12 bases spanning the gap. The CDR3 totals 15 residues. CDR3 sequence reads: CASSPGWASTDTQYF. As DNA, the CDR3 is TGTGCCAGCAGCCCGGGTTGGGCGAGCACAGATACGCAGTATTTT.

The rearrangement joins TRBV6-1 to TRBJ2-1; no firm D call. V gave up 4 bases and J gave up 8 bases, with 6 bases separating them. CDR1 MNHNS and CDR2 SASEGT come from the germline V gene. This CDR3 region has 11 residues. The CDR3 DNA is TGTGCCAGCAGTGGTACGCATGAGCAGTTCTTC. This encodes CASSGTHEQFF.

The rearrangement uses TRBV10-3 and TRBJ1-1, with D possibly matching TRBD1 (5 bases). Trimming cost V 1 base and J 0 bases, with 15 bases left between them. Germline CDR1 ENHRY, CDR2 SYGVKD. The CDR3 loop spans 17 amino acids. The chain's CDR3 is CAISELGRRDLNTEAFF. The CDR3 DNA reads as TGTGCCATCAGTGAGTTGGGGCGCCGGGACTTGAACACTGAAGCTTTCTTT.

The chain joins TRBV7-9 to TRBJ2-5; TRBD2 matches at 7 bases. The germline V gene has CDR1 SEHNR and CDR2 FQNEAQ (reference sequence). There are 14 residues in the CDR3. Unmatched junction bases numbered 3, after V lost 3 bases and J lost 2 bases. The CDR3 DNA sequence: TGTGCCAGCAGCTTTCCGGGACTACAAGAGACCCAGTACTTC. Its translation is CASSFPGLQETQYF. Filled out from reference TRBV7-9 and TRBJ2-5, the complete variable domain reads DTGVSQNPRHKITKRGQNVTFRCDPISEHNRLYWYRQTLGQGPEFLTYFQNEAQLEKSRLLSDRFSAERPKGSFSTLEIQRTEQGDSAMYLCASSFPGLQETQYFGPGTRLLVL.

This chain's CDR3 is CASSIRGGLLLYEQYF. DNA for the CDR3: TGTGCCAGCAGTATCCGGGGGGGGCTTCTCTTATACGAGCAGTACTTC. The chain has TRBV7-8 and TRBJ2-5, with 8 bases that match TRBD2. Gene TRBJ2-7 matches the end of the DNA better, so the J call may be wrong. The CDR3 contains 16 residues. Germline V CDR1 and CDR2: SGHVS, FQNEAQ.

V and J are TRBV7-6 and TRBJ1-1; the D gene is possibly TRBD1 (6 bases). V gave up 4 bases and J gave up 5 bases, with 8 bases separating them. Germline V gives CDR1 SGHVS, CDR2 FNYEAQ. This CDR3 contains 12 residues. CDR3 region: CASSSGTTEAFF. In DNA form, the CDR3 reads TGTGCCAGCAGCTCTGGGACAACTGAAGCTTTCTTT.

V and J are TRBV2 and TRBJ1-1; no clear D. The CDR3 runs 13 residues. Germline assignment: CDR1 SNHLY and CDR2 FYNNEI. Trimming took off 4 bases at V and 4 bases at J, with 10 bases between the two ends. CDR3 DNA: TGTGCCAGCAGTGTTGGGGTGGGCACTGAAGCTTTCTTT. Amino acids: CASSVGVGTEAFF. Variable domain in full (rest from reference TRBV2 and TRBJ1-1): EPEVTQTPSHQVTQMGQEVILRCVPISNHLYFYWYRQILGQKVEFLVSFYNNEISEKSEIFDDQFSVERPDGSNFTLKIRSTKLEDSAMYFCASSVGVGTEAFFGQGTRLTVV.

The chain has TRBV7-9 and TRBJ2-7; possible D gene TRBD1, 6 bases. Between the trimmed V and J ends, which lost 7 bases and 3 bases, there was a span of 16 bases. This CDR3 is built from 14 residues. Germline V gives CDR1 SEHNR, CDR2 FQNEAQ (reference sequence). The CDR3 region has the DNA TGTGCCAGCATACCCCGGGACAAGGACTACGAGCAGTACTTC. It specifies CASIPRDKDYEQYF.